Following are 26 T cell receptor beta chains from one sample sequenced in a study of CXCR3-negative and CXCR3-positive naive CD8 T cells. Overall study results and limits: Naive cells positive for CXCR3 carried more hydrophobic TRB CDR3s than CXCR3-negative ones.

The libraries of TRB cDNA were prepared using 5' RACE with UMI labels. For each CDR3 protein, TCRdb gives one entry from its re-call of the 5' RACE reads, without DNA. This repertoire includes under 110,000 distinct CDR3 sequences. The antigens for these receptors are not known. Sequenced material: naive CXCR3+ CD8+ T cells from blood. Subset given: CD45RO-CCR7+CD27+CD95- naive CD8+ T cells expressing CXCR3 (TNR3+). All receptors derive from a human donor in good health. Some clones in this sample may be carry-over from other donors' samples.

The chain joins TRBV7-9 to TRBJ2-1; the D call of TRBD2 rests on TCRdb alone, since no DNA is present to check it. The CDR3 sequence is 15 residues long. CDR1 SEHNR and CDR2 FQNEAQ come from the germline V gene (reference sequence). The CDR3 sequence is CASSPTSARYNEQFF.

V gene TRBV4-2 combines with J gene TRBJ2-1; the D call of TRBD1 rests on TCRdb alone, since no DNA is present to check it. The CDR3 consists of 16 residues. Germline-derived CDR1 and CDR2 are LGHNA and YNFKEQ. The CDR3: CASSQEVSPVYNEQFF.

The chain has TRBV5-4 and TRBJ2-3; without DNA, the TCRdb call of TRBD2 cannot be checked. CDR1 SGHNT and CDR2 YYREEE come from the germline V gene (reference sequence). This CDR3 has 15 amino acids. This chain's CDR3 is CASSGGTSGTDTQYF. Full variable domain (rest looked up from reference TRBV5-4 and TRBJ2-3): ETGVTQSPTHLIKTRGQQVTLRCSSQSGHNTVSWYQQALGQGPQFIFQYYREEENGRGNFPPRFSGLQFPNYSSELNVNALELDDSALYLCASSGGTSGTDTQYFGPGTRLTVL.

CDR3 in amino acids: CASSLESLAAQGSDGELFF. The chain is built from TRBV7-6 and TRBJ2-2; TCRdb proposes TRBD1, but this gene call is untestable without DNA. The CDR3 is 19 amino acids. Germline CDR1 SGHVS, CDR2 FNYEAQ.

This sequence joins TRBV19 and TRBJ2-1; TCRdb gives TRBD1 as the D gene, but with no DNA this cannot be confirmed. Germline V lookup: CDR1 LNHDA, CDR2 SQIVND (reference sequence). This CDR3 is 15 amino acids long. The CDR3: CASSGGGSSYNEQFF.

The rearrangement links TRBV5-1 to TRBJ2-1. Looked up from germline, CDR1 is SGHRS and CDR2 is YFSETQ. This CDR3 comprises 14 residues. CDR3: CASSLGKGHNEQFF.

The genes are TRBV28 and TRBJ2-5; the D call of TRBD2 rests on TCRdb alone, since no DNA is present to check it. Germline V gene lookup returns CDR1 MDHEN and CDR2 SYDVKM. This CDR3 is built from 14 residues. The CDR3 is CASTNYQGGETQYF.

The gene calls are TRBV7-3 and TRBJ2-5. The CDR3 is made up of 14 amino acids. Germline CDR1 SGHTA, CDR2 FQGTGA. This chain's CDR3 is CASSLTGNQETQYF.

The V call is TRBV7-9, the J call TRBJ2-1; as DNA is missing, the TRBD2 call by TCRdb cannot be tested. From germline, CDR1 is SEHNR and CDR2 FQNEAQ (reference sequence). The length of the CDR3 is 15 residues. The CDR3 loop reads CASSLASGNENEQFF.

The V gene is TRBV28, the J gene TRBJ2-1. This CDR3 region has 12 residues. Germline CDR1 is MDHEN and CDR2 is SYDVKM. The chain's CDR3 is CASSFLGFEQFF.

The V gene is TRBV6-5, the J gene TRBJ2-5; TCRdb picks TRBD2, but there is no DNA to check that call. This CDR3 comprises 16 residues. Germline V CDR1 and CDR2: MNHEY, SVGAGI. The CDR3 spells CASALAGASGGETQYF.

J is TRBJ2-7 and V is TRBV7-2; TCRdb reports TRBD2, a call that lacks DNA to check it against. The length of the CDR3 is 14 residues. The germline CDR1 and CDR2 sequences are SGHTA and FQGNSA. The CDR3 reads CASSYTGTLYEQYF.

This CDR3 reads CSALGTLPNNEQFF. The rearrangement uses TRBV29-1 and TRBJ2-1; with no DNA, the TCRdb D assignment of TRBD1 cannot be verified. CDR3 length: 14 amino acids. Looked up from germline, CDR1 is SQVTM and CDR2 is ANQGSEA.

This chain joins TRBV21-1 and TRBJ2-7; TCRdb outputs TRBD1, but without DNA this stays unchecked. TRBV21-1 is an annotated pseudogene. CDR3 size: 15 residues. The CDR3 loop is CASSTSRGGSYEQYF.

The rearrangement uses TRBV5-6 and TRBJ2-1; TCRdb outputs TRBD1, but without DNA this stays unchecked. Germline V gene data show CDR1 as SGHDT and CDR2 as YYEEEE. The CDR3 contains 14 residues. This chain's CDR3 is CASSRWTGINEQFF.

The chain has TRBV5-1 and TRBJ2-7; the TCRdb call, TRBD1, lacks DNA for checking. This CDR3 contains 14 residues. Germline V gene data show CDR1 as SGHRS and CDR2 as YFSETQ. CDR3 in amino acids: CASSPYDRTYEQYF.

The chain links TRBV7-9 to TRBJ1-1; TCRdb lists TRBD1, though no DNA is available to test this call. This CDR3 is built from 15 residues. CDR1 and CDR2 (germline): SEHNR, FQNEAQ (reference sequence). CDR3 sequence: CASNNPGGVRTEAFF.

The V call is TRBV2, the J call TRBJ2-3; the D gene TCRdb calls, TRBD2, cannot be checked with no DNA. This CDR3 contains 14 residues. CDR1 and CDR2 from the germline V gene are SNHLY and FYNNEI. The CDR3 sequence is CASSGSGGSDTQYF.

This sequence joins TRBV6-2 or TRBV6-3 and TRBJ2-7; the TCRdb call, TRBD1, lacks DNA for checking. The CDR3 is 15 residues long. From germline, CDR1 is MNHEY and CDR2 SVGEGT. Here the CDR3 reads CASSFDRSGSYEQYF.

This CDR3 is CASSLDNLYYEQYF. The V call is TRBV4-1, the J call TRBJ2-7; TCRdb selects TRBD1, and the lack of DNA leaves this call unchecked. CDR3 length: 14 residues. From germline, CDR1 is MGHRA and CDR2 YSYEKL.

The gene calls are TRBV20-1 and TRBJ2-1; no DNA is available, so the TRBD2 call from TCRdb remains unchecked. This CDR3 comprises 11 residues. Germline-derived CDR1 and CDR2 are DFQATT and SNEGSKA (reference sequence). CDR3 residues: CSARGPDEQFF.

This chain joins TRBV7-9 and TRBJ1-1; the D call from TCRdb, TRBD1, cannot be confirmed without DNA. The CDR3 covers 15 residues. CDR1 and CDR2 from the germline V gene are SEHNR and FQNEAQ (reference sequence). CDR3 sequence reads: CASSLRQIVNTEAFF.

The J gene is TRBJ1-2, the V gene TRBV28. Germline loops: CDR1 MDHEN, CDR2 SYDVKM. The CDR3 is 15 amino acids. The CDR3 loop reads CASSSMTDLGYGYTF.

This chain uses TRBV7-8 with TRBJ2-3; the TCRdb call, TRBD1, lacks DNA for checking. The CDR3 has 19 residues. Per the germline V gene, CDR1 is SGHVS and CDR2 is FQNEAQ. CDR3 residues: CASSLIWDNRASSTDTQYF.

J is TRBJ2-7 and V is TRBV7-8; TCRdb designates TRBD1, a call that cannot be tested without DNA. The CDR3 contains 16 residues. CDR1 and CDR2 (germline): SGHVS, FQNEAQ. CDR3 sequence reads: CASSLGGAGESYEQYF. Combining the CDR3 with reference TRBV7-8 and TRBJ2-7 gives the whole variable domain GAGVSQSPRYKVAKRGQDVALRCDPISGHVSLFWYQQALGQGPEFLTYFQNEAQLDKSGLPSDRFFAERPEGSVSTLKIQRTQQEDSAVYLCASSLGGAGESYEQYFGPGTRLTVT.

This chain links TRBV2 with TRBJ2-1; TCRdb's D call, TRBD2, is unchecked because there is no DNA. This CDR3 has 14 amino acids. CDR1 and CDR2 (germline): SNHLY, FYNNEI. The CDR3 protein is CASSAGLGWNEQFF.